The 27 T cell receptor beta chains below were found in one sample sequenced in a study of T cells in Graves' hyperthyroidism and ophthalmopathy. TCR beta CDR3 regions were amplified from RNA. The HTBI primer set served for first-round RT-PCR of the TCR CDR3. MiXCR, applied by TCRdb to the multiplex PCR reads, yields one record per CDR3 protein. Of some 800,000 distinct CDR3 sequences in the sample, 38% are singletons; the top ten hold 7% to 10%. Sequenced input: blood. The receptor set was obtained from a man between 18 and 29 years old with Graves' hyperthyroidism.

This chain joins TRBV18 and TRBJ2-7, with D tentatively TRBD2 (6 bases). The CDR3 is 14 residues long. Germline V gives CDR1 KGHSH, CDR2 LQKENI. The germline V and J ends were trimmed by 5 bases and 1 base, with 12 bases remaining between them. DNA of the CDR3: TGTGCCAGCTCAGACAGCGGGTGGTCCTACGAGCAGTACTTC. Amino acids: CASSDSGWSYEQYF.

In its sample, this clonotype was seen once. J is TRBJ2-7 and V is TRBV29-1, with D perhaps matching TRBD2 (5 bases). Germline loops: CDR1 SQVTM, CDR2 ANQGSEA. This CDR3 has 12 amino acids. Trimming took off 6 bases at V and 3 bases at J, with 12 bases between the two ends. DNA of the CDR3: TGCAGCGTCGGGGTGGCCAACTACGAGCAGTACTTC. Translated, it gives CSVGVANYEQYF.

The chain is built from TRBV2 and TRBJ1-2, with a possible D match to TRBD1 (6 bases). The ends were cut back, 6 bases at V and 9 bases at J, with 14 bases in the middle. The CDR3 extends over 12 amino acids. The germline V gene has CDR1 SNHLY and CDR2 FYNNEI. The CDR3 DNA sequence: TGTGCCAGCAGCCCCCCAGGGGATCGCTACACCTTC. Protein product: CASSPPGDRYTF. The whole variable domain, remainder taken from reference TRBV2 and TRBJ1-2, is EPEVTQTPSHQVTQMGQEVILRCVPISNHLYFYWYRQILGQKVEFLVSFYNNEISEKSEIFDDQFSVERPDGSNFTLKIRSTKLEDSAMYFCASSPPGDRYTFGSGTRLTVV.

The rearrangement joins TRBV2 to TRBJ1-6; D is possibly TRBD1 (6 bases). From germline, CDR1 is SNHLY and CDR2 FYNNEI. Trimming pared 8 bases from V and 0 bases from J, leaving 11 bases between. This CDR3 is 15 amino acids long. In nucleotides, the CDR3 is TGTGCCAGCGCGAGGGGGGACTCCTATAATTCACCCCTCCACTTT. Residues: CASARGDSYNSPLHF.

This clonotype was observed at least ten times. The chain links TRBV2 to TRBJ1-2, with D hard to call. Germline V gene data show CDR1 as SNHLY and CDR2 as FYNNEI. V gave up 1 base and J gave up 8 bases, with 14 bases separating them. This CDR3 has 14 residues. The CDR3, as DNA: TGTGCCAGCAGTGAAGGGATCCTCCTCGGAGGCTACACCTTC. Translating it yields CASSEGILLGGYTF.

V and J are TRBV18 and TRBJ1-2; D is undetermined. The V gene's germline CDR1 is KGHSH and CDR2 LQKENI. V lost 0 bases, J lost 1 base, and 9 bases lay in between. The CDR3 covers 15 residues. The CDR3 loop reads CASSPPPGDNYGYTF. The CDR3 DNA reads TGTGCCAGCTCACCACCCCCAGGCGATAACTATGGCTACACCTTC.

CDR3 sequence: CASSPGLAVFQETQYF. The CDR3 coding sequence is TGTGCCAGCAGCCCCGGACTAGCGGTCTTCCAAGAGACCCAGTACTTC. This chain uses TRBV14 with TRBJ2-5, with 10 bases aligning to TRBD2. This CDR3 has 16 residues. V lost 4 bases and J lost 1; bases outside the gene matches: 6. The V gene's germline CDR1 is SGHDN and CDR2 FVKESK.

The chain is built from TRBV10-3 and TRBJ2-7, with TRBD1 identical over 7 bases. V lost 2 bases, J lost 7 bases, and 11 bases stayed unmatched. The CDR3 runs to 15 residues. The germline CDR1 and CDR2 sequences are ENHRY and SYGVKD. Here the CDR3 DNA reads TGTGCCATCAGTGAGGCGCCCGACAGGGCAGGAGAGCAGTACTTC. Its translation is CAISEAPDRAGEQYF.

This clonotype was seen a handful of times. A junction boundary mismatches the germline segment, possibly from a read error. The chain is built from TRBV6-5 and TRBJ1-2; no clear D. CDR1 MNHEY and CDR2 SVGAGI come from the germline V gene. The CDR3 is made up of 15 amino acids. The CDR3 region is CASSDHGPWAYDYTF. CDR3 DNA: TGTGCCAGCAGTGACCACGGTCCCTGGGCGTATGACTACACCTTC.

This chain links TRBV5-5 with TRBJ1-2; D is perhaps TRBD1 (6 bases). The CDR3 sequence is 13 residues long. Germline V gives CDR1 SGHKS, CDR2 YYEKEE (reference sequence). V lost 6 bases and J 1 base, leaving 10 bases between the germline ends. DNA for the CDR3: TGTGCCAGCACGACAGGATATAACTATGGCTACACCTTC. It translates to CASTTGYNYGYTF.

The chain combines TRBV6-1 with TRBJ2-3; 9 nucleotides agree with TRBD2. The CDR3 loop spans 13 amino acids. The V and J ends lost 5 bases and 6 bases, in that order; junction bases with no gene match: 3. Germline CDR1 MNHNS, CDR2 SASEGT. The CDR3 bases are TGTGCCAGCAGTCCAGCGGGAGGTGATACGCAGTATTTT. Its protein is CASSPAGGDTQYF.

The V gene is TRBV29-1, the J gene TRBJ2-5, with 7 bases matching TRBD2. CDR3 length: 15 residues. The V gene's germline CDR1 is SQVTM and CDR2 ANQGSEA. The trim removed 0 bases at V and 1 base at J, leaving 5 bases unmatched. CDR3 sequence reads: CSVEEAGTLQETQYF. The CDR3 nucleotides read TGCAGCGTTGAAGAAGCGGGGACCCTCCAAGAGACCCAGTACTTC.

The chain combines TRBV5-8 with TRBJ2-5; 7 bases fit TRBD1. The germline CDR1 and CDR2 sequences are SGHTS and YDEGEE. This CDR3 contains 15 residues. After removal of 0 bases from V and 5 bases from J, the junction contained 7 bases not matched to a gene. CDR3 nucleotides: TGTGCCAGCAGCTTGGACCCAGGGGGTGAGGAGACCCAGTACTTC. It translates to CASSLDPGGEETQYF.

This clonotype was detected ten times or more. The J gene is TRBJ1-1, the V gene TRBV12-3 or TRBV12-4; no reliable D call. The CDR3 has 13 amino acids. V was trimmed by 6 bases and J by 2 bases, leaving 10 bases between them. The CDR3 DNA is TGTGCCAGCAGCTTCGCCTCCAACACTGAAGCTTTCTTT. Residues: CASSFASNTEAFF.

As for this clonotype: A read error may be the cause here, since a much bigger clone is one base away. The V call is TRBV7-2, the J call TRBJ1-5; possible D gene TRBD1, 5 bases. This CDR3 region has 15 residues. The V end lost 2 bases, the J end lost 0 bases, and 8 bases lay between the germline ends. Germline lookup yields CDR1 SGHTA and CDR2 FQGNSA. The CDR3 loop is CASSLPGDSNQPQHF. The CDR3 DNA reads TGTGCCAGCAGCTTACCGGGGGATAGCAATCAGCCCCAGCATTTT.

This clonotype appeared many times. The V and J genes are TRBV2 and TRBJ2-5; weak D call: TRBD2 (6 bases). This CDR3 has 13 residues. The V and J ends lost 5 bases and 5 bases respectively, with 12 bases between them. Looked up from germline, CDR1 is SNHLY and CDR2 is FYNNEI. The CDR3 region is CASSPIGGETQYF. CDR3 DNA: TGTGCCAGCAGTCCCATTGGGGGGGAGACCCAGTACTTC. The full variable domain, in which reference TRBV2 and TRBJ2-5 provide the parts outside the CDR3, is EPEVTQTPSHQVTQMGQEVILRCVPISNHLYFYWYRQILGQKVEFLVSFYNNEISEKSEIFDDQFSVERPDGSNFTLKIRSTKLEDSAMYFCASSPIGGETQYFGPGTRLLVL.

This clonotype has only a few counts. The chain recombines TRBV7-3 with TRBJ2-5; no definite D call. Trimming took off 5 bases at V and 5 bases at J, with 12 bases between the two ends. Germline V CDR1 and CDR2: SGHTA, FQGTGA. The CDR3 contains 13 residues. In DNA, the CDR3 is TGTGCCAGCAGCCGCTCGACCTTGGAGACCCAGTACTTC. It yields the protein CASSRSTLETQYF.

There are a few counts of this clonotype. The CDR3 spells CSVASLSYEQYF. The CDR3 DNA sequence: TGCAGCGTTGCCAGTCTATCCTACGAGCAGTACTTC. The genes are TRBV29-1 and TRBJ2-7; D not resolved. CDR3 size: 12 residues. The germline V gene has CDR1 SQVTM and CDR2 ANQGSEA. V lost 4 bases and J 1 base, leaving 8 bases between the germline ends.

Comments on this clonotype: This may be a read error, as it is one base from a much larger clone. The chain uses TRBV19 and TRBJ1-5; 7 bases line up with TRBD1. The CDR3 loop spans 14 amino acids. Germline loops: CDR1 LNHDA, CDR2 SQIVND (reference sequence). V was pared by 8 bases and J by 2 bases, with 6 bases of the junction left unmatched. The CDR3 bases are TGTGCCAGTGCAGCAGGGGGTGGCAATCAGCCCCAGCATTTT. Its protein is CASAAGGGNQPQHF.

The table lists this clonotype with a few counts. The chain links TRBV12-3 or TRBV12-4 to TRBJ2-7, with D possibly matching TRBD2 (6 bases). CDR3 length: 16 amino acids. The ends were cut back, 6 bases at V and 4 bases at J, with 22 bases in the middle. CDR3 nucleotides: TGTGCCAGCAGCCCCCCTGGGACTCAGGCGTCTTACGAGCAGTACTTC. Its protein is CASSPPGTQASYEQYF.

V usage is TRBV3-1 and J usage is TRBJ1-1, with no clear D. CDR1 and CDR2 (germline): LGHDT, YNNKEL (reference sequence). This CDR3 is 13 amino acids long. The V end was cut by 0 bases, the J end by 2 bases, with 4 bases between. Here the CDR3 reads CASSQEYNTEAFF. Written as DNA, the CDR3 is TGTGCCAGCAGCCAAGAGTATAACACTGAAGCTTTCTTT.

The rearrangement uses TRBV20-1 and TRBJ2-6; D is undetermined. Germline-derived CDR1 and CDR2 are DFQATT and SNEGSKA (reference sequence). This CDR3 region has 15 residues. V was cut by 5 bases and J by 0 bases, with 11 bases left in between. This chain's CDR3 is CSARDPSSGANVLTF. In DNA form, the CDR3 reads TGCAGTGCTCGCGACCCGAGCTCTGGGGCCAACGTCCTGACTTTC.

This clonotype turned up a few times. The rearrangement links TRBV29-1 to TRBJ2-7; D is uncertain. This CDR3 contains 12 residues. CDR1 and CDR2 from the germline V gene are SQVTM and ANQGSEA. Trimming removed 8 bases from V and 2 bases from J, with 13 bases in between. This CDR3 reads CSCYISAYEQYF. CDR3 sequence (DNA): TGCAGCTGCTACATTTCTGCCTACGAGCAGTACTTC.

Turning to this clonotype: Here the CDR3 omits its conserved ending phenylalanine or tryptophan, so a read error is the likely source. It is unclear where the CDR3 begins or ends on the DNA, so no DNA is shown, and the CDR3 is as TCRdb lists it. J is TRBJ2-7 and V is TRBV7-6; the table's D call, TRBD2, has no DNA check behind it. CDR1 and CDR2 (germline): SGHVS, FNYEAQ. The CDR3 has 11 residues if both end residues are counted. CDR3 in amino acids: CASSALAGGYT.

The sample holds many counts of this clonotype. The rearrangement joins TRBV7-6 to TRBJ1-6; D gene ambiguous. Germline V gene data show CDR1 as SGHVS and CDR2 as FNYEAQ. Between the trimmed V and J ends, which lost 1 base and 8 bases, there was a span of 9 bases. CDR3 length: 14 amino acids. The CDR3 protein is CASSLVSGYSPLHF. CDR3 DNA: TGTGCCAGCAGCTTAGTGTCAGGATATTCACCCCTCCACTTT.

About this clonotype: Relative to the germline gene, one junction end is altered; a read error may explain this. The V and J genes are TRBV12-3 or TRBV12-4 and TRBJ2-2; D might be TRBD1 (6 bases). This CDR3 is 11 amino acids long. The CDR3 protein is CAGRGSGELFF. In nucleotides, the CDR3 is TGTGCCGGCAGGGGATCCGGGGAGCTGTTTTTT.

The table lists this clonotype with a few counts. The rearrangement joins TRBV11-2 to TRBJ2-6; D is perhaps TRBD1 (6 bases). Germline V gene data show CDR1 as SGHAT and CDR2 as FQNNGV. There are 15 residues in the CDR3. Trimming pared 5 bases from V and 2 bases from J, leaving 10 bases between. The CDR3 spells CASSKQGTGANVLTF. DNA for the CDR3: TGTGCCAGCAGCAAACAGGGTACTGGGGCCAACGTCCTGACTTTC.